This TCR beta chain was found in a study of shared clonotypes between healthy human individuals. Study details: Each donor had three CD4 naive, three CD4 memory, two CD8 naive and one CD8 memory plate. Study results and caveats: The sharing of 5% to 5.5% of naive CD4 clonotypes was seen across a few donors.

The CDR3 is 14 amino acids. Germline CDR1 is GTSNPN and CDR2 is SVGIG (reference sequence). Splitting the CD4+ cells yielded a CD45RA+ naive subset and a CD45RA-negative memory subset. In the case of this clone: Its target is not known.

Sequencing was performed with immunoSEQ multiplex PCR; in TCRdb, only in-frame clones are kept and a portion is missing. The sample has some 2,500,000 clones; approximately 94% are singletons. The V call is TRBV30, the J call TRBJ2-1; no clear D. Source material: naive CD4+ T cells from PBMCs. As to subset: CD45RA+ positively selected. The receptor was isolated from a man between 18 and 29 years old in good health. Some clones in this sample may be carry-over from other donors' samples. CDR3 DNA: TGTGCTCGGAGTCAGCCCCACTTGTACAATGAGCAGTTCTTC. Protein sequence: CARSQPHLYNEQFF.